What follows is one T cell receptor (beta chain) and its context. Which antigen it targets is not known. No base quality values were provided; no much bigger clone lies one nucleotide off. The source of the sample is a study of OX40 agonist ivuxolimab in advanced cancers. Study-level background: Ivuxolimab was a fully human IgG2 agonistic monoclonal antibody targeting the costimulatory receptor OX40 (CD134). Intravenous ivuxolimab was administered to patients every 2 weeks at six dose levels: 0.01, 0.1, 0.3, 1.5, 3 and 10 mg/kg. Of the approximately 53 patients in dose escalation, about 19 had hepatocellular carcinoma, roughly 15 had melanoma, 9 had renal cell carcinoma and 9 had head and neck cancer. A male proportion of 75% to 85% and a mean age of approximately 55 years, ranging from roughly 23 to 85, were recorded for the dose-escalation cohort. Patients were allowed to have had prior anti-PD-1, anti-PD-L1 or anti-CTLA-4 therapy, and 30% to 50% of the dose-escalation patients had previously received checkpoint inhibitors. Three dose-escalation patients achieved partial responses, one with hepatocellular carcinoma and two with cutaneous melanoma. Peripheral TCRbeta sequencing was intended to test whether TCR sequence diversity was altered and clonal T-cell expansion was caused by ivuxolimab. The paper describes the monotherapy dose-escalation part (N of about 50 patients) of the phase I trial of ivuxolimab.

Study-wide conclusions, independent of this receptor: Low levels of normalized T-cell clonal expansion were also seen in some patients who did not respond. Clonal expansion of both CD4+ and CD8+ blood T cells was observed from baseline to week 6 at doses 0.1 to 3.0 mg/kg. In the 0.1-3.0 mg/kg groups, partial responders were among the patients with the lowest normalized peripheral clonal expansion, particularly in CD8+ T cells. After ivuxolimab, expanded clones were on average more numerous among CD8+ T cells than among CD4+ T cells. Antigen specificity was not determined for the clonally expanded peripheral T cells.

CDR1 and CDR2 are read off the germline V gene as LGHNA and YNFKEQ. There are 15 amino acids in the CDR3, from cysteine to phenylalanine inclusive. CDR3 DNA is the only sequence kept; it has 45 bases, read in frame from the first base. V lost 2 bases and J lost 6 bases, and the count of bases not matched to a germline gene is 6. Genomic DNA was extracted from sorted cells for sequencing of the TCRbeta CDR3 region. TCRbeta CDR3 regions were sequenced using the immunoSEQ Assay. This immuneACCESS table, as held by TCRdb, lists in-frame sequences with V and J called but not all clones. Of the missing ones, under half trace to an unresolved V gene in checked studies; the others have no known cause. The table for this sample lists tens of thousands of clones; around 94% of them were counted only once. 8.5% to 10% of the sample is in the top ten clones. Patients with autoimmune disease history or receiving systemic immunosuppression were excluded from the trial. Peripheral blood for TCR sequencing was drawn from every dose cohort at baseline, at cycle 4 day 1 and at cycle 7 day 1. Samples were obtained from an open-label, multicenter, first-in-human phase I dose-escalation trial of ivuxolimab. Adults with locally advanced or metastatic melanoma, renal cell, hepatocellular, or head and neck squamous cell carcinoma were enrolled in the trial. Before TCR sequencing, CD4+ T cells and CD8+ T cells were sorted from peripheral blood as separate populations.

This TCR derives from an adult with an advanced solid tumor such as melanoma, head and neck, liver or kidney cancer. The chain was built from TRBV4-2 and TRBJ1-2; TRBD1 lines up with 10 middle nucleotides. This sample comprised CD4+ or CD8+ T cells sorted from blood, obtained in a trial of the OX40 agonist ivuxolimab. The encoded CDR3 is CASSQPTGGSDGYTF. The bases are TGTGCCAGCAGCCAACCGACAGGGGGCAGCGATGGCTACACCTTC.